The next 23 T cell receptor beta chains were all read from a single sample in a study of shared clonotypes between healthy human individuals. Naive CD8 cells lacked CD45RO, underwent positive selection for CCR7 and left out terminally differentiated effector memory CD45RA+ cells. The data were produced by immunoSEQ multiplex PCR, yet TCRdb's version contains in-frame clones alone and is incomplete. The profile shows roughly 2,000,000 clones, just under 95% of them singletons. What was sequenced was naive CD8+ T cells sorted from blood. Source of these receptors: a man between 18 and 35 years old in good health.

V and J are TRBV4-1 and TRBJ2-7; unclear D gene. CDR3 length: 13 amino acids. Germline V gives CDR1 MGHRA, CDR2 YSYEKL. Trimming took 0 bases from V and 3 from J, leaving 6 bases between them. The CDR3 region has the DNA TGCGCCAGCAGCCAAGAACTACTCTACGAGCAGTACTTC. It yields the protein CASSQELLYEQYF.

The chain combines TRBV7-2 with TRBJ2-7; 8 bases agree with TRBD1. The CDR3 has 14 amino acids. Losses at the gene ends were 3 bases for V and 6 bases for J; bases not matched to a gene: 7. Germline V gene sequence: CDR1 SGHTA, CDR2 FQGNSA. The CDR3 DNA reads TGTGCCAGCAGCTTGTACAGGGGGACGAGCGAGCAGTACTTC. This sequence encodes CASSLYRGTSEQYF.

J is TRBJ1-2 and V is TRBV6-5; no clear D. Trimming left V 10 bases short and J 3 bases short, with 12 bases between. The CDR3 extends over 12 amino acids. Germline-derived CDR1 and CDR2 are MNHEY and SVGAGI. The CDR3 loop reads CAIGPPYYGYTF. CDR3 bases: TGTGCCATCGGCCCCCCCTACTATGGCTACACCTTC.

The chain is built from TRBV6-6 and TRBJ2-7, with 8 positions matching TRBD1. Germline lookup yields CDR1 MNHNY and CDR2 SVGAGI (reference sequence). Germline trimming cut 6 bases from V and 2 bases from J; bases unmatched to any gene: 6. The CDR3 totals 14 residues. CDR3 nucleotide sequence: TGTGCCAGCAGCCCTGAGGACAGGGCCTACGAGCAGTACTTC. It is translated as CASSPEDRAYEQYF.

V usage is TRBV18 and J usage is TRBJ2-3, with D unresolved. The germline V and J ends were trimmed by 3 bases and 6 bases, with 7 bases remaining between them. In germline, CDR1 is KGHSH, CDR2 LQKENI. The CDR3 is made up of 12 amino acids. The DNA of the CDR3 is TGTGCCAGCTCACCGTATGGGGATACGCAGTATTTT. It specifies CASSPYGDTQYF.

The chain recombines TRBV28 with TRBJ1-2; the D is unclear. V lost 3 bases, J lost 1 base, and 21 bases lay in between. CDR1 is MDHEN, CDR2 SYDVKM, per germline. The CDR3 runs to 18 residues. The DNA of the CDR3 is TGTGCCAGCAGTTTTTTGTGGGCAGACATTACAATTAACTATGGCTACACCTTC. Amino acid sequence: CASSFLWADITINYGYTF.

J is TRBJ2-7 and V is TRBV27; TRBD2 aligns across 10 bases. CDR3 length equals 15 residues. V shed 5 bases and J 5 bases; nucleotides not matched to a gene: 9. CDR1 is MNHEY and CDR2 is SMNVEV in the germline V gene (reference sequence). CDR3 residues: CASSASGSAIHEQYF. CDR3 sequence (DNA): TGTGCCAGCAGTGCTAGCGGGAGTGCGATCCACGAGCAGTACTTC.

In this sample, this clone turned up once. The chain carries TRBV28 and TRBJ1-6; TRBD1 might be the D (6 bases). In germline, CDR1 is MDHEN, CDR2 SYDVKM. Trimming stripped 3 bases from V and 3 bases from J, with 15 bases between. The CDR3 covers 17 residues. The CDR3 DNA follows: TGTGCCAGCAGTTTGCGAATAGGGGGGGACTATAATTCACCCCTCCACTTT. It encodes CASSLRIGGDYNSPLHF.

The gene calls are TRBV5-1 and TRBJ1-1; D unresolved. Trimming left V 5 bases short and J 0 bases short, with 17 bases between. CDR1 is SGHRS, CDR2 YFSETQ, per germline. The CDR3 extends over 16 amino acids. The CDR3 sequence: CASSPTGPTMNTEAFF. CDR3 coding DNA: TGCGCCAGCAGTCCGACCGGGCCCACTATGAACACTGAAGCTTTCTTT.

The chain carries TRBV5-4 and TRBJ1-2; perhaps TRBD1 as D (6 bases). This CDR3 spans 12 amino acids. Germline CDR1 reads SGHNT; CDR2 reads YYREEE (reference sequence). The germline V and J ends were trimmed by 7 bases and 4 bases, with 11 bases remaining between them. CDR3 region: CASGGAFYGYTF. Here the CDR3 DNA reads TGTGCCAGCGGGGGGGCTTTCTATGGCTACACCTTC.

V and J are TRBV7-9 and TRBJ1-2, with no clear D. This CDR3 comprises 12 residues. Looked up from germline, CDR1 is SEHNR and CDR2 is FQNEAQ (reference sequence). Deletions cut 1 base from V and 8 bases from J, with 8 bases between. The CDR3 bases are TGTGCCAGCAGCTTAGTGGTTTACGGCTACACCTTC. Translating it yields CASSLVVYGYTF.

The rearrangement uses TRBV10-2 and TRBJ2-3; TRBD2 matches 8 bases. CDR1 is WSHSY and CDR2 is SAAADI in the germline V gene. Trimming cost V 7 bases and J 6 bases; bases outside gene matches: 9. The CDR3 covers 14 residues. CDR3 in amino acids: CASTGAGGRDTQYF. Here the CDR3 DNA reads TGCGCCAGCACCGGGGCGGGAGGTAGGGATACGCAGTATTTT.

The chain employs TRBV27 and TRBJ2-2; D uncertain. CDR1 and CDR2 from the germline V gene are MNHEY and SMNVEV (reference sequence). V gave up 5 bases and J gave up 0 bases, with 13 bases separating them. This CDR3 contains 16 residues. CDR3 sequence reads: CASSPLPVSNTGELFF. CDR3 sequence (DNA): TGTGCCAGCAGTCCCCTCCCGGTTTCGAACACCGGGGAGCTGTTTTTT.

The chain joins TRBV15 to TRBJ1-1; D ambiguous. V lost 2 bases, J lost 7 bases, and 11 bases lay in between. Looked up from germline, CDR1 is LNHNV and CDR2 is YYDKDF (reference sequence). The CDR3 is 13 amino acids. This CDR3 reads CATSRPFENEAFF. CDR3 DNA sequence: TGTGCCACCAGCAGACCTTTCGAAAATGAAGCTTTCTTT. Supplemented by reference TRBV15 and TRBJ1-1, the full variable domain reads DAMVIQNPRYQVTQFGKPVTLSCSQTLNHNVMYWYQQKSSQAPKLLFHYYDKDFNNEADTPDNFQSRRPNTSFCFLDIRSPGLGDTAMYLCATSRPFENEAFFGQGTRLTVV.

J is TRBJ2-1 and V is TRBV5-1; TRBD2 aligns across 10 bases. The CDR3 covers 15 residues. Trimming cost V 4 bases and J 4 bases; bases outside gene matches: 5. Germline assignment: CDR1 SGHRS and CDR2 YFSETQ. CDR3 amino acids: CASSPGLAVYNEQFF. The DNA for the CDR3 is TGCGCCAGCAGCCCAGGACTAGCGGTGTACAATGAGCAGTTCTTC.

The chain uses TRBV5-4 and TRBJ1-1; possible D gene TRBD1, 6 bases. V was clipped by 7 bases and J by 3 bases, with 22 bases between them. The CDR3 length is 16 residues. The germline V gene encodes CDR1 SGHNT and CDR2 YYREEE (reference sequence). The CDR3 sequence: CASRTRGRGADTEAFF. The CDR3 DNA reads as TGTGCCAGCCGAACTCGGGGGAGGGGGGCGGACACTGAAGCTTTCTTT.

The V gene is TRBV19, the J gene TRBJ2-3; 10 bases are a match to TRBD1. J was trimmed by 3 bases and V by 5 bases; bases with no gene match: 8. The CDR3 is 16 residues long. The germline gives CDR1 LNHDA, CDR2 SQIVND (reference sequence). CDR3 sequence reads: CASSPPGQGWTDTQYF. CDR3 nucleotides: TGTGCCAGTAGTCCCCCGGGACAGGGGTGGACAGATACGCAGTATTTT.

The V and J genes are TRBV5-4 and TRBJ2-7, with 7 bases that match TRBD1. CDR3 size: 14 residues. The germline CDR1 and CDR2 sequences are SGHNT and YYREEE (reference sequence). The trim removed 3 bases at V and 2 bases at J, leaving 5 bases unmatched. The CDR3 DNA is TGTGCCAGCAGCTCCGGGACAGAGACCTACGAGCAGTACTTC. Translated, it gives CASSSGTETYEQYF.

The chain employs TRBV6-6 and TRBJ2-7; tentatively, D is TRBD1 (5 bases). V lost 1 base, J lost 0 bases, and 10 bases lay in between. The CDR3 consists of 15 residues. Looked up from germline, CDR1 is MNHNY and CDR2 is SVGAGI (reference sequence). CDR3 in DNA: TGTGCCAGCAGTTACTTGGGGCCTCACTCCTACGAGCAGTACTTC. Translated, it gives CASSYLGPHSYEQYF.

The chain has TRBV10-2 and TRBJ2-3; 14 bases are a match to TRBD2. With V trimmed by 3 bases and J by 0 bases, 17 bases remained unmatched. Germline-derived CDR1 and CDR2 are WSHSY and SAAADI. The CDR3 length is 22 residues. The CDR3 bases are TGCGCCAGCAGTGACCCGGGGGGACTAGCGGGAGTATGGATAACTAGCACAGATACGCAGTATTTT. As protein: CASSDPGGLAGVWITSTDTQYF.

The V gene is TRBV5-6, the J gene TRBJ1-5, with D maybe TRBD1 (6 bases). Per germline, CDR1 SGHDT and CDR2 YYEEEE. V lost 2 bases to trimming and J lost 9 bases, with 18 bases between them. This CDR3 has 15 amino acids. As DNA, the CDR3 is TGTGCCAGCAGCTTTGGGGGGGGCCCGACGGGGCCCCAGCATTTT. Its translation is CASSFGGGPTGPQHF.

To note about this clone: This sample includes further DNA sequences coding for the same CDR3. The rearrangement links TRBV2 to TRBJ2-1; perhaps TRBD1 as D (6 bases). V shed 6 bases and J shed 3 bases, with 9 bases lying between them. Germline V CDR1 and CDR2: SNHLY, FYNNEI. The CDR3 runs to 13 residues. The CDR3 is CASRETGYNEQFF. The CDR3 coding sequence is TGTGCCAGCAGGGAGACAGGCTACAATGAGCAGTTCTTC.

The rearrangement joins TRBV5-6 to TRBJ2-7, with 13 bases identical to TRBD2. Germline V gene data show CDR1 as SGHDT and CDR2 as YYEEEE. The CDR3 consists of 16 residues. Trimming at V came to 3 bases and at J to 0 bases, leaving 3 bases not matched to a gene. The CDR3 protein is CASSWGLAGSSYEQYF. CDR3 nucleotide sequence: TGTGCCAGCAGCTGGGGACTAGCGGGAAGCTCCTACGAGCAGTACTTC.